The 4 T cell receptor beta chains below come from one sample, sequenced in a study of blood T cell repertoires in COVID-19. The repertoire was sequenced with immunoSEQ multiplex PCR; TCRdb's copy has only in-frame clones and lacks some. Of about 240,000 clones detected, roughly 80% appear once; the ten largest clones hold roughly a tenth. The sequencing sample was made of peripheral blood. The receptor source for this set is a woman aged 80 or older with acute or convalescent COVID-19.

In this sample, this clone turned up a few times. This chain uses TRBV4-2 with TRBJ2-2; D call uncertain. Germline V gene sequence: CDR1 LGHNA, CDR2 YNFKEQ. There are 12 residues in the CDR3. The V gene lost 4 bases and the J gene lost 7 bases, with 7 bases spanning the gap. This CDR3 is CASSPGVGELFF. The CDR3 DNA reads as TGTGCCAGCAGCCCGGGTGTCGGGGAGCTGTTTTTT.

The CDR3 reads CASSVDTVDGYTF. The DNA for the CDR3 is TGTGCCAGCAGCGTAGATACAGTGGATGGCTACACCTTC. This chain uses TRBV9 with TRBJ1-2; no clear D. The CDR3 loop spans 13 amino acids. The germline CDR1 and CDR2 sequences are SGDLS and YYNGEE. V was pared by 0 bases and J by 6 bases, with 9 bases between.

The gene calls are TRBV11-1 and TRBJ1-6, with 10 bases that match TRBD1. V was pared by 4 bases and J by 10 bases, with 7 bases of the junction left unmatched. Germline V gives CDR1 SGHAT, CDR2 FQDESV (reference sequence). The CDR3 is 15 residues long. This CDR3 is CASSSGQGVQSPLHF. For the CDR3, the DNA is TGTGCCAGCAGCTCAGGACAGGGGGTGCAATCACCCCTCCACTTT.

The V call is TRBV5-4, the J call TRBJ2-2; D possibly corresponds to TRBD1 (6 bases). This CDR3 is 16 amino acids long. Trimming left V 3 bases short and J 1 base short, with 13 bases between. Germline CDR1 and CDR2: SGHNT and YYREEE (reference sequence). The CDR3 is CASSWDLQGNTGELFF. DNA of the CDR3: TGTGCCAGCAGCTGGGACCTACAGGGGAACACCGGGGAGCTGTTTTTT.